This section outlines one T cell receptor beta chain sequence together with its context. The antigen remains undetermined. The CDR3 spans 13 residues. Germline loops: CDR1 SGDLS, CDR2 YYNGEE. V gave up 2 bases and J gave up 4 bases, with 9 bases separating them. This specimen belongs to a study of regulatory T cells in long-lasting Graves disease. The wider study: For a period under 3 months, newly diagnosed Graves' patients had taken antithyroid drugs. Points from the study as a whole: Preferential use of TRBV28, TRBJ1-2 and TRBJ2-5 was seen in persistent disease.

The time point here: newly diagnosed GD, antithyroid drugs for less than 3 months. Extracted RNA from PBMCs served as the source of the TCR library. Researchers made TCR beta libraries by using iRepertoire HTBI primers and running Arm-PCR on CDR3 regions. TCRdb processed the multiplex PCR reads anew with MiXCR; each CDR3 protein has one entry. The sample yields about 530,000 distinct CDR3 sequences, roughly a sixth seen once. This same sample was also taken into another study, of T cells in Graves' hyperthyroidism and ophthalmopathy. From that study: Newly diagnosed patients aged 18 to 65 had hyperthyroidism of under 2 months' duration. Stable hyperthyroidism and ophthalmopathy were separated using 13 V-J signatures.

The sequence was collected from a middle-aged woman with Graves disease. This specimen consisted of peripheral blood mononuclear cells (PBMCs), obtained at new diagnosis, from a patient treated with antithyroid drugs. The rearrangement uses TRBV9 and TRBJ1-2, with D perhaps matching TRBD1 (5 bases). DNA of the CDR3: TGTGCCAGCAGCGTCAGGCAGGGCTATGGCTACACCTTC. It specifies CASSVRQGYGYTF. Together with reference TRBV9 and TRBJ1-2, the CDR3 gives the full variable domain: DSGVTQTPKHLITATGQRVTLRCSPRSGDLSVYWYQQSLDQGLQFLIQYYNGEERAKGNILERFSAQQFPDLHSELNLSSLELGDSALYFCASSVRQGYGYTFGSGTRLTVV.